The sample holds a few counts of the clone carrying this TCR beta chain. The antigen remains undetermined. The V and J ends lost 5 bases and 1 base respectively, with 8 bases between them. Germline assignment: CDR1 SEHNR and CDR2 FQNEAQ (reference sequence). This CDR3 has 13 residues. Tagging with unique molecular identifiers was a feature of the TCR beta cDNA libraries. The source material, about 0.9 to 11 million T cells, gave rise to 450,000 to 550,000 cDNA molecules. One entry per CDR3 protein results from TCRdb running MiXCR on the PCR reads. The table lists about 820,000 distinct CDR3 sequences, 53% of them singletons, with about 4.5% in the top ten. The sample originates from a study of post-analysis software for immune sequencing data. Overall study results and limits: Strong co-clustering by F measure linked samples that shared a preparation batch. The normalized Chao1 diversity of multiple sclerosis patients was significantly lower than that of controls. TRBV5-6, TRBV5-1 and TRBV20-1 were among 4 or 5 TRBV segments more frequent in patients than controls.

The sequencing sample was made of blood. This TCR derives from a girl between 5 and 17 years old with multiple sclerosis. The V and J genes are TRBV7-9 and TRBJ1-1; D unclear. CDR3 residues: CASSKRSNTEAFF. CDR3 coding DNA: TGTGCCAGCAGCAAAAGATCGAACACTGAAGCTTTCTTT.